These 2 T cell receptor beta chains came from one sample sequenced in a study of T cell repertoires in cytomegalovirus infection. TCRdb reanalysed the reads using MiXCR and keeps one entry per CDR3 protein. This sample has around 740,000 distinct CDR3 sequences; approximately 40% occur once, and the top ten carry roughly 2.8%. Sequenced input: PBMCs. All receptors derive from a human donor in good health (CMV status not recorded). Some clones in this sample may be carry-over from other donors' samples.

This clonotype was seen ten or more times. J is TRBJ1-1 and V is TRBV7-2, with TRBD1 identical over 7 bases. Germline loops: CDR1 SGHTA, CDR2 FQGNSA. The V segment lost 3 bases and the J segment 4 bases; nucleotides outside the gene matches: 5. The CDR3 covers 14 residues. The CDR3 sequence: CASSFPSGGTEAFF. CDR3 coding DNA: TGTGCCAGCAGCTTCCCGTCAGGGGGCACTGAAGCTTTCTTT.

The V and J genes are TRBV30 and TRBJ2-7, with D unclear. The germline V gene encodes CDR1 GTSNPN and CDR2 SVGIG (reference sequence). With 3 bases removed from V and 3 bases from J, the gap between germline ends came to 6 bases. This CDR3 has 11 amino acids. CDR3 amino acids: CAWRNSYEQYF. The CDR3 nucleotides read TGTGCCTGGAGGAACAGCTACGAGCAGTACTTC.